The sequence of this T cell receptor (beta chain) was determined in a study of blood T cell repertoires in COVID-19 (dated by TCRdb to 2018 to 2021). Background on the whole study: Collaborator samples came from the United States, Italy and Spain and covered acute and convalescent phases of COVID-19. The material from the prospective study consisted of cDNA or gDNA derived from T cells, B-cell-depleted T cells, or PBMCs. The dataset comprised deeply sampled blood TCRbeta repertoires from subjects exposed to, actively infected with, or recovered from COVID-19. The repertoires were released in a freely available public database meant as a resource for research on the immune response to SARS-CoV-2. The samples were drawn from the first 160 participants of the ongoing ImmuneRACE study and from more than 1,000 subjects provided by 6 global collaborators. Sample metadata almost always included a de-identified subject ID, COVID-19 status, age in years and sex. Where available, HLA class I and class II types were obtained from metadata supplied by the sample provider rather than from assay-based typing. What the study reported, not specific to this receptor: The quantity of clinical and demographic metadata differed by source and by participant and was supplied without curation.

This clone was found once. Its antigen specificity is not known. Per-nucleotide qualities are absent, and no much larger clonotype sits a single base away. The CDR3 sequence holds 14 residues, the cysteine and phenylalanine included. Only the CDR3 portion is preserved as DNA: 42 bases, with reading frame beginning at the first base. Cut back by 0 bases and 3 bases, the V and J ends lie 7 bases apart. CDR1 and CDR2 are drawn from the germline V gene (reference sequence): LGHDT, YNNKEL. TCRbeta CDR3 regions were amplified from genomic DNA by means of the immunoSEQ Assay, a bias-controlled multiplex PCR. Turning to the authors' computational methods: The number of nucleated cells in each sample was estimated by amplification of reference gene primers within the assay. To quantify the absolute abundance of each unique TCRbeta CDR3 rearrangement, sequence reads were collapsed and filtered. Productive Simpson clonality was computed per sample as the square root of Simpson's diversity index over productive rearrangements. In its TCRdb copy, this immuneACCESS table keeps in-frame sequences only and misses some clones. Where compared with another copy, unresolved V genes explain less than half of these, and the others have no known cause. For V, J and clone size, that table is used; D and trimming come from the DNA. The sample table shows about 140,000 clones, and around 84% are seen once. Clones ranked in the top ten supply 5.4% of the sample.

The collaborating institutions used their own protocols to collect whole blood in K2EDTA tubes. For TCRbeta analysis, collaborators shipped samples in one of three forms: frozen whole blood, isolated PBMCs, or DNA extracted from either of those sample types. The sequencing input was peripheral blood. The clonotype was recovered from a human donor in a cohort sampled during active COVID-19. Rearrangement joined TRBV3-1 (or the pseudogene TRBV3-2) to TRBJ2-3; no confident D gene assignment can be made. CDR3 loop: CASSQDYGTDTQYF. The bases are TGTGCCAGCAGCCAAGATTACGGGACAGATACGCAGTATTTT.